These 28 T cell receptor beta chains were all obtained from the same sample, sequenced in a study of shared clonotypes between healthy human individuals. Profiled with immunoSEQ multiplex PCR; TCRdb holds only in-frame clones, not every one. The data contain roughly 1,800,000 clones, approximately 94% of them singletons. Naive CD8 populations comprised CD45RO-negative cells positively selected for CCR7, excluding terminally differentiated effector memory CD45RA+ cells. The sequenced sample was naive CD8+ T cells sorted from blood. The receptors come from a man between 18 and 35 years old in good health.

The rearrangement joins TRBV10-1 to TRBJ2-1; a weak D match, TRBD2 (6 bases). With 6 bases removed from V and 2 bases from J, the gap between germline ends came to 17 bases. The CDR3 covers 16 residues. In germline, CDR1 is WNHNN, CDR2 SYGVQD (reference sequence). The CDR3 here is CASSPGGGEPYNEQFF. The CDR3 DNA reads as TGCGCCAGCAGCCCCGGAGGAGGGGAACCCTACAATGAGCAGTTCTTC.

The V call is TRBV11-2, the J call TRBJ1-2; D ambiguous. The CDR3 loop spans 12 amino acids. Germline assignment: CDR1 SGHAT and CDR2 FQNNGV. Trimming took 1 base from V and 8 from J, leaving 8 bases between them. CDR3 region: CASSLVPGGYTF. The CDR3 nucleotides read TGTGCCAGCAGCTTAGTTCCCGGAGGCTACACCTTC.

V and J are TRBV4-1 and TRBJ2-1; 8 positions match TRBD2. The length of the CDR3 is 15 residues. CDR1 is MGHRA and CDR2 is YSYEKL in the germline V gene. Trimming cost V 4 bases and J 3 bases; bases outside gene matches: 5. As DNA, the CDR3 is TGCGCCAGCAGCCCGTCGGGGGGGCGCTACAATGAGCAGTTCTTC. Protein sequence: CASSPSGGRYNEQFF.

A word on this clone: The same CDR3 is also encoded by other DNA sequences in this sample. This sequence joins TRBV10-2 and TRBJ2-7; possibly TRBD1 or TRBD2 for D (5 bases each). Germline V gene data show CDR1 as WSHSY and CDR2 as SAAADI. Trimming removed 6 bases from V and 0 bases from J, with 6 bases in between. The CDR3 totals 12 residues. The CDR3 loop is CASRGDSYEQYF. The CDR3 DNA reads as TGCGCCAGCAGGGGGGACTCCTACGAGCAGTACTTC.

The rearrangement joins TRBV19 to TRBJ2-5; no clear D gene. The CDR3 is 11 residues long. Looked up from germline, CDR1 is LNHDA and CDR2 is SQIVND (reference sequence). V dropped 6 bases and J dropped 1 base, with 3 bases sitting between them. Here the CDR3 reads CASSAQETQYF. The DNA of the CDR3 is TGTGCCAGTAGCGCCCAAGAGACCCAGTACTTC.

The rearrangement uses TRBV27 and TRBJ2-1; a weak D match, TRBD2 (6 bases). Germline values: CDR1 MNHEY, CDR2 SMNVEV (reference sequence). The CDR3 runs 15 residues. Trimming pared 5 bases from V and 3 bases from J, leaving 14 bases between. CDR3 in DNA: TGTGCCAGCAGTCTTACCGGGACTTACTACAATGAGCAGTTCTTC. It translates to CASSLTGTYYNEQFF.

To note about this clone: This sample also contains other DNA sequences that code for the same CDR3. The V call is TRBV5-6, the J call TRBJ2-1, with a weak D call TRBD2 (5 bases). The CDR3 runs to 12 residues. The V end was cut by 1 base, the J end by 7 bases, with 6 bases between. The germline V gene has CDR1 SGHDT and CDR2 YYEEEE. The CDR3 here is CASSLTSNEQFF. Here the CDR3 DNA reads TGTGCCAGCAGCTTGACTAGTAATGAGCAGTTCTTC. The full variable domain, completed using reference TRBV5-6 and TRBJ2-1, is DAGVTQSPTHLIKTRGQQVTLRCSPKSGHDTVSWYQQALGQGPQFIFQYYEEEERQRGNFPDRFSGHQFPNYSSELNVNALLLGDSALYLCASSLTSNEQFFGPGTRLTVL.

The chain joins TRBV7-9 to TRBJ2-1, with 8 bases that match TRBD2. The CDR3 has 15 amino acids. Germline-derived CDR1 and CDR2 are SEHNR and FQNEAQ (reference sequence). V gave up 0 bases and J gave up 7 bases; unmatched junction bases: 5. The CDR3 DNA sequence: TGTGCCAGCAGCTTAGCGGCGGGACTAGGAAATGAGCAGTTCTTC. Its translation is CASSLAAGLGNEQFF.

A remark on this clone: Other DNA sequences in the same sample also yield this CDR3. The chain is built from TRBV27 and TRBJ2-7; D is ambiguous. This CDR3 is 13 amino acids long. CDR1 MNHEY and CDR2 SMNVEV come from the germline V gene (reference sequence). V lost 3 bases, J lost 1 base, and 7 bases lay in between. Here the CDR3 reads CASSLASSYEQYF. In nucleotides, the CDR3 is TGTGCCAGCAGTTTGGCCTCTTCCTACGAGCAGTACTTC.

The chain employs TRBV4-3 and TRBJ2-1; TRBD2 is a possible D gene (5 bases). The germline gives CDR1 LGHNA, CDR2 YSLEER. The CDR3 loop spans 16 amino acids. V lost 5 bases, J lost 0 bases, and 14 bases lay in between. Written as DNA, the CDR3 is TGCGCCAGCAGCGATAAAGCGGTTAGCTCCTACAATGAGCAGTTCTTC. Translated, it gives CASSDKAVSSYNEQFF.

Concerning this clone: The sample has other DNA sequences that encode this CDR3 too. The J gene is TRBJ2-7, the V gene TRBV20-1; TRBD2 might be the D (5 bases). Germline loops: CDR1 DFQATT, CDR2 SNEGSKA (reference sequence). V dropped 6 bases and J dropped 3 bases, with 9 bases sitting between them. CDR3 size: 11 residues. Here the CDR3 reads CSAPRGYEQYF. The CDR3 nucleotides are TGCAGTGCCCCCCGGGGCTACGAGCAGTACTTC.

The chain recombines TRBV27 with TRBJ2-1, with D hard to call. Trimming took 3 bases from V and 4 from J, leaving 10 bases between them. The CDR3 runs 14 residues. Germline CDR1 is MNHEY and CDR2 is SMNVEV (reference sequence). The CDR3 nucleotides read TGTGCCAGCAGTTTTTGGGGTGGTTACAATGAGCAGTTCTTC. It yields the protein CASSFWGGYNEQFF.

The rearrangement uses TRBV6-6 and TRBJ1-5, with 7 nucleotides matching TRBD1. V shed 5 bases and J 2 bases; nucleotides not matched to a gene: 6. The length of the CDR3 is 15 residues. Germline assignment: CDR1 MNHNY and CDR2 SVGAGI (reference sequence). Here the CDR3 DNA reads TGTGCCAGCAGTACGACAGGGATCGGCAATCAGCCCCAGCATTTT. Amino acid sequence: CASSTTGIGNQPQHF.

V gene TRBV11-2 combines with J gene TRBJ2-7; tentatively, D is TRBD1 or TRBD2 (6 bases each). This CDR3 spans 18 amino acids. V lost 5 bases and J 0 bases, leaving 23 bases between the germline ends. The germline V gene encodes CDR1 SGHAT and CDR2 FQNNGV. CDR3 region: CASSLSGQYGTYSYEQYF. In nucleotides, the CDR3 is TGTGCCAGCAGCCTATCAGGACAGTACGGGACTTACTCCTACGAGCAGTACTTC.

This CDR3 reads CASSVMGSGNEQFF. CDR3 in DNA: TGTGCCAGCAGCGTAATGGGGAGTGGGAATGAGCAGTTCTTC. J is TRBJ2-1 and V is TRBV9; D perhaps matches TRBD2 (5 bases). The V end was cut by 1 base, the J end by 7 bases, with 12 bases between. This CDR3 comprises 14 residues. The V gene's germline CDR1 is SGDLS and CDR2 YYNGEE.

The chain joins TRBV27 to TRBJ1-1, with TRBD1 identical over 7 bases. CDR1 is MNHEY, CDR2 SMNVEV, per germline (reference sequence). The CDR3 is 14 amino acids. The trim removed 9 bases at V and 3 bases at J, leaving 10 bases unmatched. The CDR3: CASLTGDGYTEAFF. The CDR3, as DNA: TGTGCCAGTCTCACAGGGGACGGCTACACTGAAGCTTTCTTT.

Here the CDR3 DNA reads TGTGCCAGCAGCTTCGGACAGGGGCCAACAACCTACGAGCAGTACTTC. Translated: CASSFGQGPTTYEQYF. The chain is built from TRBV11-2 and TRBJ2-7; the match to TRBD1 covers 9 bases. Germline assignment: CDR1 SGHAT and CDR2 FQNNGV. The CDR3 is 16 residues long. V was clipped by 3 bases and J by 2 bases; unmatched bases: 8.

The genes are TRBV9 and TRBJ1-6; 9 bases map to TRBD1. The CDR3 runs 14 residues. Per germline, CDR1 SGDLS and CDR2 YYNGEE. Trimming took 6 bases from V and 7 from J; bases not matched to a gene: 5. The CDR3 coding sequence is TGTGCCAGCACCCGGACAGGGGACAATTCACCCCTCCACTTT. It specifies CASTRTGDNSPLHF.

This chain joins TRBV5-4 and TRBJ2-5, with 8 bases matching TRBD2. Germline CDR1 and CDR2: SGHNT and YYREEE (reference sequence). The CDR3 has 14 residues. V lost 3 bases, J lost 6 bases, and 7 bases stayed unmatched. The CDR3 reads CASSSLAGTKTQYF. The DNA of the CDR3 is TGTGCCAGCAGCTCCCTAGCGGGTACGAAGACCCAGTACTTC.

The V and J genes are TRBV30 and TRBJ2-5, with 10 bases matching TRBD1. The germline CDR1 and CDR2 sequences are GTSNPN and SVGIG (reference sequence). V lost 1 base to trimming and J lost 0 bases; unmatched junction nucleotides: 2. This CDR3 is 15 amino acids long. CDR3 in amino acids: CAWSGGQGYQETQYF. Here the CDR3 DNA reads TGTGCCTGGAGTGGGGGACAGGGGTACCAAGAGACCCAGTACTTC.

This clone appeared once. The chain employs TRBV27 and TRBJ2-7; TRBD1 is a possible D gene (6 bases). This CDR3 is built from 14 residues. V shed 2 bases and J shed 2 bases, with 10 bases lying between them. Germline assignment: CDR1 MNHEY and CDR2 SMNVEV (reference sequence). The CDR3 DNA reads TGTGCCAGCAGTTTAGTGGGGGCCCCCTACGAGCAGTACTTC. It translates to CASSLVGAPYEQYF.

Turning to this clone: This sample includes further DNA sequences coding for the same CDR3. The CDR3 sequence is CSVEDTSSYEQYF. DNA for the CDR3: TGCAGCGTTGAGGACACCTCCTCCTACGAGCAGTACTTC. This chain joins TRBV29-1 and TRBJ2-7, with a tentative D call TRBD1 (5 bases). Germline loops: CDR1 SQVTM, CDR2 ANQGSEA. This CDR3 has 13 amino acids. V shed 3 bases and J shed 0 bases, with 9 bases lying between them.

CDR3 sequence (DNA): TGTGCCTGGAAATTGGGACAGGGGATTTACGAGCAGTACTTC. It is translated as CAWKLGQGIYEQYF. The rearrangement links TRBV30 to TRBJ2-7, with 10 bases matching TRBD1. Germline trimming cut 4 bases from V and 4 bases from J; bases unmatched to any gene: 7. The CDR3 covers 14 residues. CDR1 and CDR2 from the germline V gene are GTSNPN and SVGIG (reference sequence).

Concerning this clone: Within the sample, other DNA sequences also encode this same CDR3. The chain recombines TRBV6-5 with TRBJ1-2; D is unresolved. This CDR3 has 13 amino acids. Trimming pared 6 bases from V and 0 bases from J, leaving 8 bases between. The germline V gene encodes CDR1 MNHEY and CDR2 SVGAGI. The CDR3 nucleotides are TGTGCCAGCAGACCCGACACTAACTATGGCTACACCTTC. It is translated as CASRPDTNYGYTF.

The rearrangement links TRBV30 to TRBJ2-7; 7 bases are shared with TRBD1. The CDR3 loop spans 13 amino acids. J lost 3 bases, V lost 1 base, and 3 bases had no gene match. Germline V lookup: CDR1 GTSNPN, CDR2 SVGIG (reference sequence). CDR3 sequence: CAWSADRVYEQYF. The CDR3 DNA sequence: TGTGCCTGGAGTGCTGACAGGGTCTACGAGCAGTACTTC.

The V call is TRBV9, the J call TRBJ2-7; 7 positions match TRBD1. Germline V gene sequence: CDR1 SGDLS, CDR2 YYNGEE. The CDR3 sequence is 15 residues long. The ends lost 1 base at V and 2 bases at J; junction bases unmatched: 6. CDR3 region: CASSVSAGGTYEQYF. The CDR3 DNA reads as TGTGCCAGCAGCGTAAGTGCAGGGGGAACCTACGAGCAGTACTTC. Complete variable domain (other parts from reference TRBV9 and TRBJ2-7): DSGVTQTPKHLITATGQRVTLRCSPRSGDLSVYWYQQSLDQGLQFLIQYYNGEERAKGNILERFSAQQFPDLHSELNLSSLELGDSALYFCASSVSAGGTYEQYFGPGTRLTVT.

A word on this clone: The sample holds other DNA sequences that translate to the same CDR3. The V gene is TRBV10-2, the J gene TRBJ1-2; D is perhaps TRBD1 (6 bases). In germline, CDR1 is WSHSY, CDR2 SAAADI. There are 11 residues in the CDR3. The V end lost 8 bases, the J end lost 4 bases, and 8 bases lay between the germline ends. This CDR3 is CASSGAYGYTF. CDR3 sequence (DNA): TGCGCCAGCTCAGGGGCCTATGGCTACACCTTC.

This chain links TRBV6-1 with TRBJ1-6; 8 positions agree with TRBD1. The CDR3 loop spans 15 amino acids. J was trimmed by 4 bases and V by 7 bases; bases with no gene match: 6. Germline-derived CDR1 and CDR2 are MNHNS and SASEGT. The CDR3 DNA reads as TGTGCCAGCATCATCGACAGGGGTTATAATTCACCCCTCCACTTT. Its translation: CASIIDRGYNSPLHF.